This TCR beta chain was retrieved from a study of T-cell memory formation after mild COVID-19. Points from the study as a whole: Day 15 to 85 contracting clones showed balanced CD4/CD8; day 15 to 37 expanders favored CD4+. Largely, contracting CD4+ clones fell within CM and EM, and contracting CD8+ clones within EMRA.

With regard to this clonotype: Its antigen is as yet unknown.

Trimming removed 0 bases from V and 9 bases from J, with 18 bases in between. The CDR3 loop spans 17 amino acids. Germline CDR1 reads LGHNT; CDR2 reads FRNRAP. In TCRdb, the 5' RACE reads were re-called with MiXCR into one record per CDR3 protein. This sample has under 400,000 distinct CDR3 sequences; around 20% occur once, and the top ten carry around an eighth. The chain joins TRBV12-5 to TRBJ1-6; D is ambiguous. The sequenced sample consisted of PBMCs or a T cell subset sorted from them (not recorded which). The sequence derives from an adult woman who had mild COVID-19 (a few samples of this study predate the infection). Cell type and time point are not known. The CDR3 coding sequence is TGTGCTAGTGGTTTGGTATGGGCAGATCGACCTACTTCACCCCTCCACTTT. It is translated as CASGLVWADRPTSPLHF.